This paragraph reports one T cell receptor (beta chain). The sample belongs to a study of T cell changes during pregnancy in multiple sclerosis. Some clones are missing from TCRdb's copy, which holds only in-frame ones; the method was immunoSEQ multiplex PCR. Here the sample spans about 55,000 clones, around 94% being singletons. J was trimmed by 6 bases and V by 4 bases; bases with no gene match: 9. The germline gives CDR1 SGHAT, CDR2 FQNNGV. The CDR3 covers 15 residues. Sequencing was performed on CD8+ T cells from peripheral blood mononuclear cells, taken after pregnancy. The sequence was obtained from a female donor with multiple sclerosis, enrolled in a pregnancy study. J is TRBJ1-2 and V is TRBV11-2; TRBD1 aligns across 9 bases. The CDR3, as DNA: TGTGCCAGCAGCTCCGTCCGGACAGGGGTCCATGGCTACACCTTC. It yields the protein CASSSVRTGVHGYTF.